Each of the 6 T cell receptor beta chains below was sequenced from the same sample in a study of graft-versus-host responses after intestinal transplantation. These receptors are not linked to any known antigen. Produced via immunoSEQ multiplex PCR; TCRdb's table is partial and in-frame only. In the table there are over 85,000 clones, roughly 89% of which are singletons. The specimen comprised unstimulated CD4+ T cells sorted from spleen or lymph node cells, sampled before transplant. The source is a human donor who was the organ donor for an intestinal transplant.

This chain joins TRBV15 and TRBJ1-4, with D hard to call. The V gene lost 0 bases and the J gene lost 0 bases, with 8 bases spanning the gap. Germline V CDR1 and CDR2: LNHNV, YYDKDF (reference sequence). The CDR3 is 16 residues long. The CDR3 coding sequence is TGTGCCACCAGCAGAGATTTAACAACAACTAATGAAAAACTGTTTTTT. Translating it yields CATSRDLTTTNEKLFF.

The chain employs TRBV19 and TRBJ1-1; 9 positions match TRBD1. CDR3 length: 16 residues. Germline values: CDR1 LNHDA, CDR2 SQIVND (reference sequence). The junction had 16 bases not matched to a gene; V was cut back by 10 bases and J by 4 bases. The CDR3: CATSWRTGGGGTEAFF. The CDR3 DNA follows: TGTGCCACCTCCTGGCGTACAGGGGGCGGCGGCACTGAAGCTTTCTTT.

CDR3 coding DNA: TGTGCCAGCAGAAACAGGGGGCAACATGAGCAGTTCTTC. It encodes CASRNRGQHEQFF. V and J are TRBV6-1 and TRBJ2-1, with 9 bases identical to TRBD1. The CDR3 totals 13 residues. Germline CDR1 and CDR2: MNHNS and SASEGT. The J segment lost 8 bases and the V segment lost 6 bases, leaving 5 bases of the junction unmatched.

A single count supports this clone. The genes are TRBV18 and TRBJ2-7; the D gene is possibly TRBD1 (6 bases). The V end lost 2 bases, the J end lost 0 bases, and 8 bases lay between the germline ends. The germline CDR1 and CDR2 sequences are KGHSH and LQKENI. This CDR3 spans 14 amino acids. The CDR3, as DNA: TGTGCCAGCTCACCATGGACAGACTCCTACGAGCAGTACTTC. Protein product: CASSPWTDSYEQYF.

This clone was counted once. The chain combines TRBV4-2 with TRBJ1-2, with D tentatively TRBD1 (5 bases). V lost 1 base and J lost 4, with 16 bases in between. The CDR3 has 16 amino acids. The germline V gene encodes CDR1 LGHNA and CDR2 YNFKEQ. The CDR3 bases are TGTGCCAGCAGCCAAGGTATCGGTGGGCAGGGCTATGGCTACACCTTC. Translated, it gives CASSQGIGGQGYGYTF.

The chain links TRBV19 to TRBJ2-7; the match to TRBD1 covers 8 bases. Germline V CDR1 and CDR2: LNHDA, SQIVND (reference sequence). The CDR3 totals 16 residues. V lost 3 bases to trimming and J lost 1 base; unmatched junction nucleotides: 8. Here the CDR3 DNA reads TGTGCCAGTAGTATCACAGGGGGTGCCAAATCCTACGAGCAGTACTTC. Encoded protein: CASSITGGAKSYEQYF. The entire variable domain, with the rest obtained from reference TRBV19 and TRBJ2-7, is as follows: DGGITQSPKYLFRKEGQNVTLSCEQNLNHDAMYWYRQDPGQGLRLIYYSQIVNDFQKGDIAEGYSVSREKKESFPLTVTSAQKNPTAFYLCASSITGGAKSYEQYFGPGTRLTVT.